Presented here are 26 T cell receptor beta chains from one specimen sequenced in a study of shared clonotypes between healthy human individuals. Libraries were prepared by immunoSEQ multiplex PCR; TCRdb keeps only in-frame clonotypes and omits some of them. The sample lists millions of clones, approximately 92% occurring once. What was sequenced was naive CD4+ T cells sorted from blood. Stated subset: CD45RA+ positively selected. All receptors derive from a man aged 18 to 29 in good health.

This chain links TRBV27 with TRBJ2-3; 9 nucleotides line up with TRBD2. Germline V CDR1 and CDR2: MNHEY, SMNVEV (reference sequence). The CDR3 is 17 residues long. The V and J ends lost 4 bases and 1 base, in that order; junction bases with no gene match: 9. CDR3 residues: CASSYQYPSGGTDTQYF. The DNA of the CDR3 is TGTGCCAGCAGTTATCAATATCCTAGCGGGGGCACAGATACGCAGTATTTT.

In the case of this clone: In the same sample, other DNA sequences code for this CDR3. CDR3 DNA: TGTGCCAGCAGCTTCTTAACAGATACGCAGTATTTT. Encoded protein: CASSFLTDTQYF. V is TRBV11-2 and J is TRBJ2-3, with D uncertain. This CDR3 spans 12 amino acids. The germline V gene has CDR1 SGHAT and CDR2 FQNNGV. The V end was cut by 3 bases, the J end by 3 bases, with 4 bases between.

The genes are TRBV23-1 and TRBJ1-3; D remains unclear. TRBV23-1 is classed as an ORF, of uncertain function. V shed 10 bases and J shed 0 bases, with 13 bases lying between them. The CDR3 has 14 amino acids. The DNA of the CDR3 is TGCGCCACCATGGGCCGAGCCTCTGGAAACACCATATATTTT. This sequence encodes CATMGRASGNTIYF.

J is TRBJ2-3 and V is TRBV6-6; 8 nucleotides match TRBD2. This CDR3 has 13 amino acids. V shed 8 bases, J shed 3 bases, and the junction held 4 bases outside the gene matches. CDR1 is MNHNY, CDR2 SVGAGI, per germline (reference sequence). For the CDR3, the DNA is TGTGCCAGCCGAAGCGGGAGTACAGATACGCAGTATTTT. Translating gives CASRSGSTDTQYF.

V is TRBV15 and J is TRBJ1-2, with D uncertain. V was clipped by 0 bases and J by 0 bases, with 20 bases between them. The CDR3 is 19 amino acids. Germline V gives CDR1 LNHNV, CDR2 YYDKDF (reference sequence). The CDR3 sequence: CATSRDRGRSHETNYGYTF. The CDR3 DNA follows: TGTGCCACCAGCAGAGACCGAGGGAGGTCCCACGAGACTAACTATGGCTACACCTTC.

DNA of the CDR3: TGTGCCAGCAGCTTTGACAGGGGGCGCGGCTACACCTTC. Protein product: CASSFDRGRGYTF. The rearrangement uses TRBV5-6 and TRBJ1-2; 10 positions match TRBD1. V lost 2 bases, J lost 8 bases, and 3 bases stayed unmatched. Germline assignment: CDR1 SGHDT and CDR2 YYEEEE. This CDR3 comprises 13 residues.

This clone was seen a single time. DNA of the CDR3: TGTGCCAGCAGCCAATTGCAGGGCGGAAACACCATATATTTT. Its protein product is CASSQLQGGNTIYF. This chain uses TRBV16 with TRBJ1-3, with TRBD1 as a possible D gene (5 bases). This CDR3 contains 14 residues. V dropped 1 base and J dropped 4 bases, with 8 bases sitting between them. CDR1 and CDR2 (germline): KGHSY, FQNENV.

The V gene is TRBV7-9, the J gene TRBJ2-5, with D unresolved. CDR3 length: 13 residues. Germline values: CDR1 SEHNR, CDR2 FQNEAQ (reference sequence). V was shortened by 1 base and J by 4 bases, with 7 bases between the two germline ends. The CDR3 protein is CASSLGVTETQYF. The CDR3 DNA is TGTGCCAGCAGCTTAGGGGTAACAGAGACCCAGTACTTC.

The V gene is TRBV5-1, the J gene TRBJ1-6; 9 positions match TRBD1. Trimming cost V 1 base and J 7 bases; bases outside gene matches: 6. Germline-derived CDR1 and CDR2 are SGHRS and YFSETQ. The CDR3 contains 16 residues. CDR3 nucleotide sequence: TGCGCCAGCAGCTTGATCCCGGGACAGGGAAATTCACCCCTCCACTTT. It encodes CASSLIPGQGNSPLHF.

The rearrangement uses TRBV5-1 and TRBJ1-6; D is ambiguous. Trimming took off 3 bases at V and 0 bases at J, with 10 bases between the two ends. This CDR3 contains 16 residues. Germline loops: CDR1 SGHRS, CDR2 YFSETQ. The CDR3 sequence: CASSSGMSSYNSPLHF. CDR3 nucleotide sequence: TGCGCCAGCAGCTCGGGGATGAGCTCCTATAATTCACCCCTCCACTTT.

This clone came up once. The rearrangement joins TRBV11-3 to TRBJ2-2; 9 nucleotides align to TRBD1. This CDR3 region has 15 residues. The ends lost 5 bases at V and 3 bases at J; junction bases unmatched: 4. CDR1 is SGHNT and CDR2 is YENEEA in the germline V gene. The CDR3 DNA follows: TGTGCCAGCAGCCCGGGACAGGGAGACACCGGGGAGCTGTTTTTT. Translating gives CASSPGQGDTGELFF.

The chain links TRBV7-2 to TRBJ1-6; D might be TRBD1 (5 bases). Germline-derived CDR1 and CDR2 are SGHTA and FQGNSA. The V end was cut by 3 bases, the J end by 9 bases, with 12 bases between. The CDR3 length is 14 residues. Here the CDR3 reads CASSFSRVGSPLHF. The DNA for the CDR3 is TGTGCCAGCAGCTTTTCCAGGGTTGGTTCACCCCTCCACTTT.

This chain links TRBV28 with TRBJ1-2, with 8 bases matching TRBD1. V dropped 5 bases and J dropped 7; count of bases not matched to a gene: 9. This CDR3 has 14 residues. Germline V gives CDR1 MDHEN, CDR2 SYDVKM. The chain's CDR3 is CASSPDREVLGYTF. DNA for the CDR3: TGTGCCAGCAGTCCGGACAGGGAGGTACTTGGCTACACCTTC.

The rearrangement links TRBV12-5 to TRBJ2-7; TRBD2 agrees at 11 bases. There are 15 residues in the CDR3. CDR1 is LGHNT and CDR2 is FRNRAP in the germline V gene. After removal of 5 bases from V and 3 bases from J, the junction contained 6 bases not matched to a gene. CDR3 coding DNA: TGTGCTAGTGGTGCCTGGGGGACTAGCGGCTACGAGCAGTACTTC. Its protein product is CASGAWGTSGYEQYF.

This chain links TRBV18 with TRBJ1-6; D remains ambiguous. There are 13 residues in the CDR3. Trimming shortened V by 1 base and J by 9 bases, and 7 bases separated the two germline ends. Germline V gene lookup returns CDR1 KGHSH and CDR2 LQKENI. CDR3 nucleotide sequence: TGTGCCAGCTCACCACGGGAGGTTTCACCCCTCCACTTT. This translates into CASSPREVSPLHF.

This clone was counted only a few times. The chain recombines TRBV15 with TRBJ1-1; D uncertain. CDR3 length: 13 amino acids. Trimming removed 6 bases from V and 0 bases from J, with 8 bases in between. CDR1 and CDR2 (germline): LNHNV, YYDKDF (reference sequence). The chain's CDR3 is CATRLEVNTEAFF. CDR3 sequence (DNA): TGTGCCACCAGGCTGGAGGTGAACACTGAAGCTTTCTTT.

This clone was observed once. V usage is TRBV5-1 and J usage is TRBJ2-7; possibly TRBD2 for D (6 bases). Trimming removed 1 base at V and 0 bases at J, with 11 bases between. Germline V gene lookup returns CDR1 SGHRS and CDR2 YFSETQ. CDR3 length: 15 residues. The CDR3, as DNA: TGCGCCAGCAGCTTGTGGGGGGTTAGCTCCTACGAGCAGTACTTC. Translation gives CASSLWGVSSYEQYF.

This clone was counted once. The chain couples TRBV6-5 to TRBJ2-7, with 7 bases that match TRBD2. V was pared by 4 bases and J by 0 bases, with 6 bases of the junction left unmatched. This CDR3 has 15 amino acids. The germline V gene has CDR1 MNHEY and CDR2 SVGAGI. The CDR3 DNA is TGTGCCAGCAGTTCACTAGCGCTCCGCTCCTACGAGCAGTACTTC. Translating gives CASSSLALRSYEQYF.

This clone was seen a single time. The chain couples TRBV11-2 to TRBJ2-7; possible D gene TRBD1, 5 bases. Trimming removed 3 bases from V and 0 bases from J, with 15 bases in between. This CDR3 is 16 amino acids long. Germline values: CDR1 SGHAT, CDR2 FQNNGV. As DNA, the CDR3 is TGTGCCAGCAGCTTGGAAAGGGGATTTAGCTCCTACGAGCAGTACTTC. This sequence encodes CASSLERGFSSYEQYF.

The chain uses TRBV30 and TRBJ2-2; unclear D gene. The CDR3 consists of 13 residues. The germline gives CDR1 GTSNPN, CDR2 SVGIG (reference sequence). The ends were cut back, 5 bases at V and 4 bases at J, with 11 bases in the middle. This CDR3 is CAWRDPATGELFF. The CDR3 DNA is TGTGCCTGGCGAGACCCCGCCACCGGGGAGCTGTTTTTT.

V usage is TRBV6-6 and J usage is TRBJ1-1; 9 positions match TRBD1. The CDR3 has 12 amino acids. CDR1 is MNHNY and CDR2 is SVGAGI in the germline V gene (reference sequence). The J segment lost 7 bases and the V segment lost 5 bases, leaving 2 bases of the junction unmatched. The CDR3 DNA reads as TGTGCCAGCAGTCTGGACAGGGGTGAAGCTTTCTTT. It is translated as CASSLDRGEAFF.

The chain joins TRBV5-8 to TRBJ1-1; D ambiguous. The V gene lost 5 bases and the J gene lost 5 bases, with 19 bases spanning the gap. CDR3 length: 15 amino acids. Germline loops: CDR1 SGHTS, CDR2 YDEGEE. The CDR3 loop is CASSWTYRTGTEAFF. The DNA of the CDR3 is TGTGCCAGCAGTTGGACGTATAGGACTGGGACTGAAGCTTTCTTT. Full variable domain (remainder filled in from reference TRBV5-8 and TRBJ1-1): EAGVTQSPTHLIKTRGQQATLRCSPISGHTSVYWYQQALGLGLQFLLWYDEGEERNRGNFPPRFSGRQFPNYSSELNVNALELEDSALYLCASSWTYRTGTEAFFGQGTRLTVV.

The CDR3 spells CASSLTQSVTDTQYF. The CDR3 DNA follows: TGTGCCAGCAGCTTAACACAGTCCGTAACAGATACGCAGTATTTT. The V call is TRBV7-2, the J call TRBJ2-3; D gene unclear. Germline V gene data show CDR1 as SGHTA and CDR2 as FQGNSA. V lost 2 bases and J 3 bases, leaving 12 bases between the germline ends. The CDR3 has 15 residues.

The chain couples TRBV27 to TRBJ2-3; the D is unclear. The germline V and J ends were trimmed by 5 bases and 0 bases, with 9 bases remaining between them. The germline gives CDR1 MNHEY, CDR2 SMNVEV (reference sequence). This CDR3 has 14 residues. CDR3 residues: CASSLGPSTDTQYF. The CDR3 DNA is TGTGCCAGCAGTCTCGGGCCTAGCACAGATACGCAGTATTTT.

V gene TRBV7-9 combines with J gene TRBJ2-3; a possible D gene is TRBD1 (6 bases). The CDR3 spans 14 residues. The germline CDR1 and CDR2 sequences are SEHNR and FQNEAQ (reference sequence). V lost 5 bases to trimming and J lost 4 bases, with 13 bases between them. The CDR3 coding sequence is TGTGCCAGCAGCCCCAGGGCAGGGGCAGATACGCAGTATTTT. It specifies CASSPRAGADTQYF.

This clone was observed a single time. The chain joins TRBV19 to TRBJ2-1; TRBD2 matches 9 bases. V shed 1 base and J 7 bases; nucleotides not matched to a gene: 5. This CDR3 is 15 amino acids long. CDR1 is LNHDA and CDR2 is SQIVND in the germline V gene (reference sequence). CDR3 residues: CASSIVAGGENEQFF. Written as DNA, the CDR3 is TGTGCCAGTAGTATAGTCGCGGGGGGGGAAAATGAGCAGTTCTTC. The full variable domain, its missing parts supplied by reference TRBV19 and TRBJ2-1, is DGGITQSPKYLFRKEGQNVTLSCEQNLNHDAMYWYRQDPGQGLRLIYYSQIVNDFQKGDIAEGYSVSREKKESFPLTVTSAQKNPTAFYLCASSIVAGGENEQFFGPGTRLTVL.